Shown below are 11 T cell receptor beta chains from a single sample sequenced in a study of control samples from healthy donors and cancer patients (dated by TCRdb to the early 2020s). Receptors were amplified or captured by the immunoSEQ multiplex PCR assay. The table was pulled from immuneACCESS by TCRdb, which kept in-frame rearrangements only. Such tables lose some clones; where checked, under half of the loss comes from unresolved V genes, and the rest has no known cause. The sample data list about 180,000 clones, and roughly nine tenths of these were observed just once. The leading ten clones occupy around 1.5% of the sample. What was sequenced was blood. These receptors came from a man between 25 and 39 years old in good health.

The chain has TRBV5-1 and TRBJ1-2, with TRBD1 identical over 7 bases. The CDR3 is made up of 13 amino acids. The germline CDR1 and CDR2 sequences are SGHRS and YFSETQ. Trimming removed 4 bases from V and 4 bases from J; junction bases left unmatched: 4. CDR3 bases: TGCGCCAGCAGCCCTGGGACAGTCTATGGCTACACCTTC. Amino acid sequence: CASSPGTVYGYTF.

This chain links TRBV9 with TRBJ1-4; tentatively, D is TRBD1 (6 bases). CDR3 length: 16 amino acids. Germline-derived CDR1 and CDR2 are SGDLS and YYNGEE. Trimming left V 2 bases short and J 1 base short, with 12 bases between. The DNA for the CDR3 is TGTGCCAGCAGCGTTACCGGGGGCAGAACTAATGAAAAACTGTTTTTT. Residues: CASSVTGGRTNEKLFF.

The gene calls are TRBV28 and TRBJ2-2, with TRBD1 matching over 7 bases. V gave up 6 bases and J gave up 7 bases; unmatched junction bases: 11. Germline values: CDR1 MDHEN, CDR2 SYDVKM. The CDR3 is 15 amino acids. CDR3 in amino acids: CASSPRAGGFGELFF. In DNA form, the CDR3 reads TGTGCCAGCAGCCCCAGGGCAGGGGGTTTCGGGGAGCTGTTTTTT. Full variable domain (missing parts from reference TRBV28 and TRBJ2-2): DVKVTQSSRYLVKRTGEKVFLECVQDMDHENMFWYRQDPGLGLRLIYFSYDVKMKEKGDIPEGYSVSREKKERFSLILESASTNQTSMYLCASSPRAGGFGELFFGEGSRLTVL.

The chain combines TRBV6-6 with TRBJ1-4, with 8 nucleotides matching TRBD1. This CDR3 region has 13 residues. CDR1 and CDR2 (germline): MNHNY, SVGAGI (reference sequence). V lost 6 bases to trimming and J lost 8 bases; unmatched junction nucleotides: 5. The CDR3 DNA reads TGTGCCAGCAGCAGGGGGCTCGAGGAAAAACTGTTTTTT. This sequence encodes CASSRGLEEKLFF.

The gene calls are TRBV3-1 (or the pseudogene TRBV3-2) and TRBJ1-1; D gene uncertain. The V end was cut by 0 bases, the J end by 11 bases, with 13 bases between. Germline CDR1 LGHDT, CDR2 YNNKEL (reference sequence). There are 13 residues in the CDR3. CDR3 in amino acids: CASSQDGSSQAFF. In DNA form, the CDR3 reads TGTGCCAGCAGCCAAGACGGCAGCTCTCAGGCTTTCTTT.

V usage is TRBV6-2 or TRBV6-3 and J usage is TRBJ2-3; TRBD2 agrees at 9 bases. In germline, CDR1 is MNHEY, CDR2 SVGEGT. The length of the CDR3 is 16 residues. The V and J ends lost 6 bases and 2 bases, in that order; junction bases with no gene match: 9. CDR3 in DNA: TGTGCCAGCAGCCCAGGAGCGGGGGGTTTCACAGATACGCAGTATTTT. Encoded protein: CASSPGAGGFTDTQYF.

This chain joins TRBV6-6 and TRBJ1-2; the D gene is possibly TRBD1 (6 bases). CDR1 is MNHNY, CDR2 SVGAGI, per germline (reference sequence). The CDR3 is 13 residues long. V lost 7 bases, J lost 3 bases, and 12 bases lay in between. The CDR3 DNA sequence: TGTGCCAGCAAAATACGACAGGACTATGGCTACACCTTC. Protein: CASKIRQDYGYTF.

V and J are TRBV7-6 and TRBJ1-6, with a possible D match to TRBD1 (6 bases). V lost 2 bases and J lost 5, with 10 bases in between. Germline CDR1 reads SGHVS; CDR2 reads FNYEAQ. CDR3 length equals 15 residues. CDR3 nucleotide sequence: TGTGCCAGCAGCTTACTGCCAGGGGATAATTCACCCCTCCACTTT. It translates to CASSLLPGDNSPLHF.

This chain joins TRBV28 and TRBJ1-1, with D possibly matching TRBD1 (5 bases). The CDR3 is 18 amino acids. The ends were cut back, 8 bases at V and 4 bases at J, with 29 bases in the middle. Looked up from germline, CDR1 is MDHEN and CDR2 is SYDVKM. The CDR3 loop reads CASLQPPSLGRVSTEAFF. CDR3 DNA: TGTGCCAGCCTACAACCTCCCTCACTGGGCAGGGTAAGCACTGAAGCTTTCTTT.

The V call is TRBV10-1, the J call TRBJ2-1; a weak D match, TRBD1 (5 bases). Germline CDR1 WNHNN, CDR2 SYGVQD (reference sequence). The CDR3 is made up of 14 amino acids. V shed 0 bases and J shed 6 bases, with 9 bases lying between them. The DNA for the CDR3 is TGCGCCAGCAGTGAGTCGGGCAGGGTCAATGAGCAGTTCTTC. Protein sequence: CASSESGRVNEQFF.

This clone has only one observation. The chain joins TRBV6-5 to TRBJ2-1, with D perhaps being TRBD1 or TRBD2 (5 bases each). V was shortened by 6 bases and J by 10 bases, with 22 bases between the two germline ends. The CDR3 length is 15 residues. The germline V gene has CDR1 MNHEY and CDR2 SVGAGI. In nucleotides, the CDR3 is TGTGCCAGCAGGGCTCCGGGGCCCTCTTACCACGAGCAGTTCTTC. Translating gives CASRAPGPSYHEQFF.